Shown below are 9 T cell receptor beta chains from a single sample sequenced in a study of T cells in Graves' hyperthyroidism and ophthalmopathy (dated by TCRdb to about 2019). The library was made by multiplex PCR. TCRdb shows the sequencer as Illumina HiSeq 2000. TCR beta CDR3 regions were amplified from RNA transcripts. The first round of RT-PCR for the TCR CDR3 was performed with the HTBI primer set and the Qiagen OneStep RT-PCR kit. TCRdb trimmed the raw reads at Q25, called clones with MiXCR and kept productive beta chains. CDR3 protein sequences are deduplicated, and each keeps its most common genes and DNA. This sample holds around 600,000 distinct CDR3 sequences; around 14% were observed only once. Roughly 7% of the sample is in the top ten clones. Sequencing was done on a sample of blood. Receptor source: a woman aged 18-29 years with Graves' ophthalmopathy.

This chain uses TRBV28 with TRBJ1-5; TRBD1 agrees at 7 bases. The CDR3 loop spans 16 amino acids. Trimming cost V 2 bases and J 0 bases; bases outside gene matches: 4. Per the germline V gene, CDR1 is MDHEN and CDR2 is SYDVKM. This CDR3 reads CASSLLTGPSNQPQHF. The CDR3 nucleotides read TGTGCCAGCAGTTTACTGACAGGGCCTAGCAATCAGCCCCAGCATTTT.

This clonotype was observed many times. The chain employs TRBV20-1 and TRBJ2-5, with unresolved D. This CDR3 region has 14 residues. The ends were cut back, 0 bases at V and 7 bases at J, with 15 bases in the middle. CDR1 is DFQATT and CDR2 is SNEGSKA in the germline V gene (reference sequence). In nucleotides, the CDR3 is TGCAGTGCTAGAGATAGTACTACCCTAGGGACCCAGTACTTC. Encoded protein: CSARDSTTLGTQYF.

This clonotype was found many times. CDR3 nucleotides: TGTGCCACCTTCCGAACGAGGACTAGCGGGAAGAACCTGTACAATGAGCAGTTCTTC. Translating it yields CATFRTRTSGKNLYNEQFF. The chain joins TRBV6-2 or TRBV6-3 to TRBJ2-1, with TRBD2 matching over 12 bases. V dropped 10 bases and J dropped 4; count of bases not matched to a gene: 20. The CDR3 is made up of 19 amino acids. Looked up from germline, CDR1 is MNHEY and CDR2 is SVGEGT.

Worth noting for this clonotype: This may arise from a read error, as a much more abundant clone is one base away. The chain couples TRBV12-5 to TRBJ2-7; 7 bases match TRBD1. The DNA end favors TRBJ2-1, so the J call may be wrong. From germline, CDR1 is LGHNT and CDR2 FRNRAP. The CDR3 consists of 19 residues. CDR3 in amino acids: CASGLGPLLPRDSSYEQFF. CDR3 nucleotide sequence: TGTGCTAGTGGTTTGGGGCCACTTCTACCTCGGGACAGCTCCTACGAGCAGTTCTTC.

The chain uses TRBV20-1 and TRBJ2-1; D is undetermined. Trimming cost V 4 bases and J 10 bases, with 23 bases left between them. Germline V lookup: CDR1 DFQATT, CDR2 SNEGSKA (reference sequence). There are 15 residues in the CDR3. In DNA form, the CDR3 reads TGCAGTGCTAAACCCACAGATATCCCCTCTTGGGAGCAGTTCTTC. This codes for CSAKPTDIPSWEQFF.

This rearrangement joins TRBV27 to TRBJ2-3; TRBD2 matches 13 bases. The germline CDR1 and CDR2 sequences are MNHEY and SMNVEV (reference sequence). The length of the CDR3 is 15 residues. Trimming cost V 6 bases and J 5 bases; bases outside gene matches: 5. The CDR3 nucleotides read TGTGCCAGCAGCCAAGGGACTAGCGGGAAAGATACGCAGTATTTT. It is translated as CASSQGTSGKDTQYF.

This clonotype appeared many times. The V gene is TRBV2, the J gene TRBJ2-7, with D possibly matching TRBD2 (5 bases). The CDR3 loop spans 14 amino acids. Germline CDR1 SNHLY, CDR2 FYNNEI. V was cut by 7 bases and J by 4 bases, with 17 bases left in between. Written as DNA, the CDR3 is TGTGCCAGCATTCGGGGAAATCAGCATTACGAGCAGTACTTC. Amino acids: CASIRGNQHYEQYF. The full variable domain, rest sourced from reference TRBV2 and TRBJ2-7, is EPEVTQTPSHQVTQMGQEVILRCVPISNHLYFYWYRQILGQKVEFLVSFYNNEISEKSEIFDDQFSVERPDGSNFTLKIRSTKLEDSAMYFCASIRGNQHYEQYFGPGTRLTVT.

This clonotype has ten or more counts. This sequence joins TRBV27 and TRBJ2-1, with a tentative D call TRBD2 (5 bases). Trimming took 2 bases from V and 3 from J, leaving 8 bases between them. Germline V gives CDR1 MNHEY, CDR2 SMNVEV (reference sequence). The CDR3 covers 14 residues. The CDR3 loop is CASSLVSGYNEQFF. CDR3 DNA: TGTGCCAGCAGTTTAGTGAGCGGCTACAATGAGCAGTTCTTC.

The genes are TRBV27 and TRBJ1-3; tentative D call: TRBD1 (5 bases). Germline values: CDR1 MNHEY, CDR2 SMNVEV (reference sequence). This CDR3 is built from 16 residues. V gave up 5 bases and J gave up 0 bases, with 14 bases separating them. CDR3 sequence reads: CASSTLQGYSGNTIYF. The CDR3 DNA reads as TGTGCCAGCAGTACCCTTCAGGGATACTCTGGAAACACCATATATTTT.